The rows below give T cell receptor beta chains drawn from one sample of a study of T cell responses to AZD1222 COVID-19 vaccine. Assay: immunoSEQ multiplex PCR; the TCRdb copy retains only in-frame clones and omits some. The repertoire holds 170,000 or so clones, with 90% as singletons. Source: peripheral blood, taken on day 0 of AZD1222 vaccination. These receptors all come from an adult in good health. Both conserved end residues are part of each CDR3. A D gene is named only where the DNA matches it firmly. Rows may omit the clone size; those that give it use once, few, many or a size class.

-	-	TRBJ1-2	14	TRBV18	TGTGCCAGCTCACCAGAGGCGGCTAACTATGGCTACACCTTC	CASSPEAANYGYTF
-	-	TRBJ2-1	13	TRBV19	TGTGCCAGTAGCAAAAACTCCTACAATGAGCAGTTCTTC	CASSKNSYNEQFF
-	-	TRBJ2-5	13	TRBV28	TGTGCCAGCAGCCCGGGCCTAAAGCAGACCCAGTACTTC	CASSPGLKQTQYF
-	TRBD1	TRBJ1-1	14	TRBV29-1	TGCAGCGTTGAACTCAGGGGGCAGTATACTGAAGCTTTCTTT	CSVELRGQYTEAFF
once	TRBD2	TRBJ2-3	16	TRBV3-1/TRBV3-2	TGTGCCAGCAGCCATCTGGGGGTAGCGGGGCCAGATACGCAGTATTTT	CASSHLGVAGPDTQYF
-	TRBD1	TRBJ2-7	13	TRBV5-1	TGCGCCAGCAGGCCGACAGGGCGGGACGAGCAGTACTTC	CASRPTGRDEQYF
-	-	TRBJ2-7	12	TRBV28	TGTGCCAGCAGTTTCGGGGGGCGCGAGCAGTACTTC	CASSFGGREQYF
-	-	TRBJ2-1	11	TRBV6-2/TRBV6-3	TGTGCCAGCAGTGAGGGTGCGGGGCAGTTCTTC	CASSEGAGQFF
-	-	TRBJ2-5	13	TRBV11-3	TGTGCCAGCAGCGACATAATCCAAGAGACCCAGTACTTC	CASSDIIQETQYF
-	TRBD1	TRBJ1-6	16	TRBV2	TGTGCCAGCCCGGGACAGGAGAGCTCCTATAATTCACCCCTCCACTTT	CASPGQESSYNSPLHF
few	-	TRBJ2-3	16	TRBV5-8	TGTGCCAGCAGTTCCACCGGCGGTCTCTTCACAGATACGCAGTATTTT	CASSSTGGLFTDTQYF
-	TRBD1	TRBJ1-1	11	TRBV29-1	TGCAGCGCTGCCAGACAGGGGGAGGCTTTCTTT	CSAARQGEAFF
-	-	TRBJ2-7	12	TRBV12-3/TRBV12-4	TGTGCCAGCGCCCCCCCCGTCTACGAGCAGTACTTC	CASAPPVYEQYF
few	TRBD2	TRBJ2-3	18	TRBV11-3	TGTGCCAGCAGCCGGACTTTAGCGGGGGGGCATGGAACAGATACGCAGTATTTT	CASSRTLAGGHGTDTQYF
-	-	TRBJ2-7	14	TRBV6-6	TGTGCCAGCAGTTACTCTGGGCGGGGCCCGTACCCCAACTTC	CASSYSGRGPYPNF
-	-	TRBJ1-3	13	TRBV20-1	TGCAGTGCTAGTGGTGGGGTTGGAAACACCATATATTTT	CSASGGVGNTIYF
once	-	TRBJ1-3	14	TRBV11-2	TGTGCCAGCAGCTTAGGGGGATCTGGAAACACCATATATTTT	CASSLGGSGNTIYF
-	-	TRBJ2-7	13	TRBV11-1	TGTGCCAGCAGCTTAGGGAGGGGGCCGGAGCAGTACTTC	CASSLGRGPEQYF
-	-	TRBJ2-1	11	TRBV6-4	TGTGCCAGCAGTGTTCACAATGAGCAGTTCTTC	CASSVHNEQFF
-	TRBD1	TRBJ1-3	16	TRBV5-1	TGCGCCAGCAGCTTGTATTTGACAGGGGCTGGAAACACCATATATTTT	CASSLYLTGAGNTIYF
-	TRBD1	TRBJ1-3	18	TRBV11-2	TGTGCCAGCAGCCGCGGGACAGGGCCGATTTACTCTGGAAACACCATATATTTT	CASSRGTGPIYSGNTIYF
-	-	TRBJ1-1	15	TRBV9	TGTGCCAGCAGCGTAGAAGACTTCGTGGGCACTGAAGCTTTCTTT	CASSVEDFVGTEAFF
-	-	TRBJ1-2	12	TRBV28	TGTGCCAGCAGTTTAGTACGTTATGGCTACACCTTC	CASSLVRYGYTF
-	-	TRBJ1-2	12	TRBV19	TGTGCCAGTAGTAGGCAGGGGAACGGCTACACCTTC	CASSRQGNGYTF
-	-	TRBJ1-6	14	TRBV14	TGTGCCAGCAGCCGGGAGTTCTATAATTCACCCCTCCACTTT	CASSREFYNSPLHF
-	TRBD1	TRBJ1-3	16	TRBV7-3	TGTGCCAGCAGCTTAGGTAAGGGGGCAGGGGGAAACACCATATATTTT	CASSLGKGAGGNTIYF
-	TRBD1	TRBJ2-7	15	TRBV4-1	TGCGCCAGCAGCCAAGGGGACAGGCCTTCCTACGAGCAGTACTTC	CASSQGDRPSYEQYF
-	-	TRBJ1-4	13	TRBV13	TGTGCCAGCAGCTTAGGCCTCGGTGAAAAACTGTTTTTT	CASSLGLGEKLFF
once	-	TRBJ1-6	14	TRBV28	TGTGCCAGCATTGGGACACCCAGAGCCTCACCCCTCCACTTT	CASIGTPRASPLHF
-	-	TRBJ1-1	15	TRBV7-2	TGTGCCAGCAGCTTAGGGGCAGGGCGAGAAACTGAAGCTTTCTTT	CASSLGAGRETEAFF
-	-	TRBJ1-1	14	TRBV7-2	TGTGCCAGCAGCTTAGGGAGGGGGAACACTGAAGCTTTCTTT	CASSLGRGNTEAFF
-	-	TRBJ2-3	15	TRBV6-2/TRBV6-3	TGTGCCAGCAGCACCGGGGACTTACGCACAGATACGCAGTATTTT	CASSTGDLRTDTQYF
-	-	TRBJ2-2	16	TRBV7-8	TGTGCCAGCAGCTGGGGACTTAGCGCGAACACCGGGGAGCTGTTTTTT	CASSWGLSANTGELFF
-	-	TRBJ2-1	15	TRBV4-1	TGCGCCAGCAGCCAAGCTCGGAGCTCCTACAATGAGCAGTTCTTC	CASSQARSSYNEQFF
few	-	TRBJ1-5	14	TRBV18	TGTGCCAGCTCAGAACAGGGAAACAATCAGCCCCAGCATTTT	CASSEQGNNQPQHF
-	TRBD1	TRBJ1-1	16	TRBV5-5	TGTGCCAGCAGCTTATATCAGGGGGCTGTGGGCACTGAAGCTTTCTTT	CASSLYQGAVGTEAFF
-	-	TRBJ1-2	14	TRBV3-1/TRBV3-2	TGTGCCAGCAGCCAATCCAACCCTCTTAATGGCTACACCTTC	CASSQSNPLNGYTF
-	-	TRBJ1-5	13	TRBV19	TGTGCCAGTAGTGGGACGGCCTACGGGCCCCAGCATTTT	CASSGTAYGPQHF
-	TRBD1	TRBJ1-2	14	TRBV27	TGTGCCAGCAGTTTCTCCGGGACAGGCCGTGGCTACACCTTC	CASSFSGTGRGYTF
-	TRBD2	TRBJ2-1	17	TRBV24-1	TGTGCCACCAGTGTCTCCCTAGGGGTGCGGGAGAACAATGAGCAGTTCTTC	CATSVSLGVRENNEQFF
-	TRBD1	TRBJ2-1	14	TRBV7-3	TGTGCCAGCAGGGAACAGACAGGGAGTAATGAGCAGTTCTTC	CASREQTGSNEQFF